This section outlines one T cell receptor (beta chain) sequence together with its context. Its antigen remains unidentified. This sample is drawn from a study of T cells in localized non-small cell lung cancer. Whole-study findings and limits: A median of around 57 clones ranked among the top 100 in tumor appeared in adjacent lung. Adjacent uninvolved lung tissue had the highest T cell clonality, exceeding tumor. A higher density of T cells in blood coincided with extended overall survival. As only one tumor region underwent sequencing, heterogeneity remains possible.

Trimming left V 4 bases short and J 7 bases short, with 20 bases between. CDR1 is SGHVS and CDR2 is FQNEAQ in the germline V gene. The CDR3 consists of 17 residues. The method was immunoSEQ multiplex PCR; TCRdb's version includes in-frame clones alone and lacks a portion of them. The sample consists of under 150,000 clones, around 92% of them appearing once. Here the sequenced sample was peripheral blood, taken before any cancer treatment. The chain employs TRBV7-8 and TRBJ1-6; D is undetermined. This clonotype was obtained from a female donor older than 55 with stage I lung adenocarcinoma. In DNA form, the CDR3 reads TGTGCCAGCAGCTCAAGGGCCGCTAACAACCTAAATTCACCCCTCCACTTT. Translating it yields CASSSRAANNLNSPLHF.